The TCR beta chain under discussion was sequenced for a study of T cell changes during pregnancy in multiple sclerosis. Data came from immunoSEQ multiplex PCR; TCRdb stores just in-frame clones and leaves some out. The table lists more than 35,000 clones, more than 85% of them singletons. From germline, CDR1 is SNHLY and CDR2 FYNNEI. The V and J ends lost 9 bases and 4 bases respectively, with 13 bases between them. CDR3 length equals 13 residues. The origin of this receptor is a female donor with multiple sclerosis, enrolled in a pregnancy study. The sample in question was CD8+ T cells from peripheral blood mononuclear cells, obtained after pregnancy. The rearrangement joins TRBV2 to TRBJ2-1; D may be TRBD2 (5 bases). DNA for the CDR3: TGTGCCAGAAAAAGCGGAAATTACAATGAGCAGTTCTTC. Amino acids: CARKSGNYNEQFF.